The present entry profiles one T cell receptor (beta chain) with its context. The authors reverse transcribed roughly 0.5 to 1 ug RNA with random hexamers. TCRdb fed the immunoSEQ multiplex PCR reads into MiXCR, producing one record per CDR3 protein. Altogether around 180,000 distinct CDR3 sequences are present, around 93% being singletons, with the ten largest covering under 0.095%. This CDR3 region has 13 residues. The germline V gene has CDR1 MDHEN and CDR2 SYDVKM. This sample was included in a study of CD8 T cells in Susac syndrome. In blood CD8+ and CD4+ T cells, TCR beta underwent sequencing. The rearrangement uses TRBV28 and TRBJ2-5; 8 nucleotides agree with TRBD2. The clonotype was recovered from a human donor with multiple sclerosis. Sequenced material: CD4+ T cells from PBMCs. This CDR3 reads CGSIAGTEETQYF. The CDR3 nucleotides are TGTGGGAGTATAGCGGGGACCGAAGAGACCCAGTACTTC.